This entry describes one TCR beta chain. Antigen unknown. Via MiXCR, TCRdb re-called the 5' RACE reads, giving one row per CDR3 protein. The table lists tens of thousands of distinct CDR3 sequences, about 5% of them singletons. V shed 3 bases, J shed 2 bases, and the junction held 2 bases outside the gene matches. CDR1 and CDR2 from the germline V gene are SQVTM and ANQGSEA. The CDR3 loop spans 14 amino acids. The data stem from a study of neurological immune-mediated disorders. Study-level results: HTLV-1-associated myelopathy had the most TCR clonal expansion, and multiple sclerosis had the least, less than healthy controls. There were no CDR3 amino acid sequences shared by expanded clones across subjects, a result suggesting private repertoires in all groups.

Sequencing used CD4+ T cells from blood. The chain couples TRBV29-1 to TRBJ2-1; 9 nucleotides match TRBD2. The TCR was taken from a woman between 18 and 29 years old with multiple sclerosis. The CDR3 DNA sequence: TGCAGCGTTGACGCTAGCGGGGCCTACAATGAGCAGTTCTTC. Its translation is CSVDASGAYNEQFF.